This T cell receptor beta chain originates from a study of CXCR3-negative and CXCR3-positive naive CD8 T cells. Libraries of TRB cDNA were made by 5' RACE and carried UMIs. Each CDR3 protein gets one entry in TCRdb, which reprocessed the 5' RACE reads and gives no DNA. This listing includes about 50,000 distinct CDR3 sequences. There are 16 residues in the CDR3. Germline V gene sequence: CDR1 MNHEY, CDR2 SVGAGI. The TCR originated in a human donor in good health. Some clones in this sample may be carry-over from other donors' samples. Sequenced input: naive CXCR3- CD8+ T cells from blood. Subset indicated: CD45RO-CCR7+CD27+CD95- naive CD8+ T cells lacking CXCR3 (TNR3-). V is TRBV6-5 and J is TRBJ1-5; the TCRdb D gene call, TRBD1, has no DNA to confirm it. CDR3: CASTWFGPTGGWPQHF.